This entry concerns a single TCR beta chain. The sample originates from a study of blood T cell repertoires in COVID-19. Study-level background: Acute-phase and convalescent COVID-19 samples originated in the United States, Italy and Spain. T cells, B-cell-depleted T cells, or PBMCs provided the cDNA or gDNA that served as material.

Generated by immunoSEQ multiplex PCR, the TCRdb table keeps only in-frame clones and is missing some. The sample shows a few hundred thousand clones, around 88% of them seen only once. V lost 1 base, J lost 6 bases, and 10 bases stayed unmatched. CDR1 and CDR2 (germline): SEHNR, FQNEAQ (reference sequence). The CDR3 runs to 16 residues. Participants, about 18 to 90 years old, spanned around 25 US areas. Sequencing used PBMCs or T cells enriched from blood (not recorded which). This TCR derives from a woman in her thirties or forties with acute COVID-19. The chain carries TRBV7-9 and TRBJ1-2; TRBD1 matches at 8 bases. The CDR3 spells CASSLGRQGKADGYTF. For the CDR3, the DNA is TGTGCCAGCAGCTTAGGTCGACAGGGGAAGGCGGATGGCTACACCTTC. Variable domain in full (rest from reference TRBV7-9 and TRBJ1-2): DTGVSQNPRHKITKRGQNVTFRCDPISEHNRLYWYRQTLGQGPEFLTYFQNEAQLEKSRLLSDRFSAERPKGSFSTLEIQRTEQGDSAMYLCASSLGRQGKADGYTFGSGTRLTVV.